Listed below are T cell receptor beta chains from one sample, sequenced in a study of T cell responses to AZD1222 COVID-19 vaccine. Using immunoSEQ multiplex PCR, the repertoire was profiled, and TCRdb retains in-frame clones only, with some absent. The sample holds 100,000 to 140,000 clones, roughly nine tenths seen once. The sequences come from peripheral blood, collected 28 days after the second AZD1222 dose. The source of these receptors is an adult who received the AZD1222 COVID-19 vaccine. The CDR3 runs from the conserved cysteine through the conserved F or W. D genes are given only for firm matches. Clone size is given for some rows only: seen once, a few or many times, or a class if the clone is expanded.

clone size	V gene	D gene	J gene	CDR3 DNA	CDR3 protein
-	TRBV11-2	TRBD1	TRBJ2-7	TGTGCCAGCAGCTTTGGGACAGGGTCTGGCGAGCAGTACTTC	CASSFGTGSGEQYF
-	TRBV7-3	-	TRBJ2-5	TGTGCCAGCAGCTTAATAGGCAGGGGAGAGACCCAGTACTTC	CASSLIGRGETQYF
-	TRBV4-1	TRBD1	TRBJ1-4	TGCGCCAGCAGCCAAGGAACAGGGGGCCCTAATGAAAAACTGTTTTTT	CASSQGTGGPNEKLFF
once	TRBV6-1	-	TRBJ2-6	TGTGCCAGCAGTGAGCGGGGGCCCAGCGGAGCCTCTGGGGCCAACGTCCTGACTTTC	CASSERGPSGASGANVLTF
many	TRBV7-9	-	TRBJ2-1	TGTGCCAGCAGCACACCCACAAACAATGAGCAGTTCTTC	CASSTPTNNEQFF
once	TRBV7-2	-	TRBJ1-1	TGTGCCAGCAGTATTCAGGGTGGCACTGAAGCTTTCTTT	CASSIQGGTEAFF
-	TRBV28	TRBD1	TRBJ2-7	TGTGCCAGCAGTTTCCAGGGGGCGGGGGAGCAGTACTTC	CASSFQGAGEQYF
-	TRBV29-1	TRBD2	TRBJ2-3	TGCAGCGTTGTCGGGACTACCTCCCAAGATACGCAGTATTTT	CSVVGTTSQDTQYF
-	TRBV27	-	TRBJ2-7	TGTGCCAGCAGTTTATCGGGGGACGCCTCCTACGAGCAGTACTTC	CASSLSGDASYEQYF
-	TRBV11-2	-	TRBJ2-2	TGTGCCAGCAGCTTAGTGGTTGCGCCGAACACCGGGGAGCTGTTTTTT	CASSLVVAPNTGELFF
-	TRBV19	-	TRBJ1-2	TGTGCCAGTAGTATAGGGGCAGGAACTAACTATGGCTACACCTTC	CASSIGAGTNYGYTF
-	TRBV24-1	-	TRBJ2-4	TGTGCCACCAGTGATGCCAGGGGCGAGGAAAACATTCAGTACTTC	CATSDARGEENIQYF
-	TRBV21-1	-	TRBJ1-5	TGTGCCAGCAGCAATAACAGGCATAGCAATCAGCCCCAGCATTTT	CASSNNRHSNQPQHF
-	TRBV6-5	-	TRBJ1-1	TGTGCCAGCAGATCTCTTGGGGTTGGGAACACTGAAGCTTTCTTT	CASRSLGVGNTEAFF
few	TRBV7-2	TRBD1	TRBJ1-3	TGTGCCAGCAGCCAAGGACAGGGGGCGACCTCTGGAAACACCATATATTTT	CASSQGQGATSGNTIYF
once	TRBV5-1	-	TRBJ2-7	TGCGCCAGCAGCTTGGCTAGGACCGCGGCCGACGAGCAGTACTTC	CASSLARTAADEQYF
-	TRBV19	TRBD1	TRBJ1-1	TGTGCCAGTAGGACAGGGCGAACTGAAGCTTTCTTT	CASRTGRTEAFF
-	TRBV2	TRBD1	TRBJ1-2	TGTGCCAGCAGTTCGACAGGGAGTCTCGATGGCTACACCTTC	CASSSTGSLDGYTF
once	TRBV30	-	TRBJ1-6	TGTGCCTGGAGTGTCCTGGTTTTTAATTCACCCCTCCACTTT	CAWSVLVFNSPLHF
once	TRBV18	TRBD1	TRBJ1-1	TGTGCCAGCTCACGGGACAGGGGGCTGACTGAAGCTTTCTTT	CASSRDRGLTEAFF
-	TRBV4-2	TRBD2	TRBJ2-5	TGTGCCAGCAGCCAAGCCTCGCACGGACTAGCGGGGAGGGAGACCCAGTACTTC	CASSQASHGLAGRETQYF
-	TRBV28	TRBD2	TRBJ2-2	TGTGCCAGCAGTTCCGGGGGGTTGAGAGGCACCGGGGAGCTGTTTTTT	CASSSGGLRGTGELFF
-	TRBV19	-	TRBJ1-5	TGTGCCAGTAGTATAGTCTACGGGGCAACCCAGCCCCAGCATTTT	CASSIVYGATQPQHF
-	TRBV2	TRBD2	TRBJ2-3	TGTGCCAGCAGTCCTAGCGGGGGGTCGGAGGATACGCAGTATTTT	CASSPSGGSEDTQYF
-	TRBV7-9	TRBD2	TRBJ2-1	TGTGCCAGCAGCCCGGAAGGACTAGCGAGCTCCTACAATGAGCAGTTCTTC	CASSPEGLASSYNEQFF
-	TRBV2	-	TRBJ2-7	TGTGCCAGCAGGAGACAGGTGAACTCCTACGAGCAGTACTTC	CASRRQVNSYEQYF
-	TRBV7-9	-	TRBJ1-4	TGTGCCAGCAGCTTAGGAGGTTCGTGGCAGGCCTACAATGAAAAACTGTTTTTT	CASSLGGSWQAYNEKLFF
once	TRBV6-5	-	TRBJ1-1	TGTGCCAGCAGTTACGAGGGTGGCACTGAAGCTTTCTTT	CASSYEGGTEAFF
-	TRBV5-5	TRBD1	TRBJ1-1	TGTGCCAGCAGCTGGGGGACAGGGAGTACTGAAGCTTTCTTT	CASSWGTGSTEAFF
-	TRBV3-1/TRBV3-2	-	TRBJ1-4	TGTGCCAGCAGCCAAAGTCCCCTTTCGGGGGGTGAAAAACTGTTTTTT	CASSQSPLSGGEKLFF
-	TRBV21-1	-	TRBJ2-7	TGTGCCAGCAGCAAAAGGCTCCAGGGGGCTGCCGGCACCTACGAGCAGTACTTC	CASSKRLQGAAGTYEQYF
-	TRBV18	-	TRBJ1-1	TGTGCCAGCTCACGCGATTCATCAGGGCCCACTGAAGCTTTCTTT	CASSRDSSGPTEAFF
few	TRBV6-1	-	TRBJ1-5	TGTGCCAGCAGTGAAGCGGACAATCAGCCCCAGCATTTT	CASSEADNQPQHF
-	TRBV15	TRBD1	TRBJ2-6	TGTGCCACCAGCAGTGGACAGGGGGCGTATACTTCTGGGGCCAACGTCCTGACTTTC	CATSSGQGAYTSGANVLTF
-	TRBV6-2/TRBV6-3	-	TRBJ1-2	TGTGCCAGCAGCACCCCGGCAGGGGCTAACTATGGCTACACCTTC	CASSTPAGANYGYTF
-	TRBV7-2	-	TRBJ2-1	TGTGCCAGCAGCTTAGCATGGGCGACGGATGAGCAGTTCTTC	CASSLAWATDEQFF
few	TRBV3-1/TRBV3-2	TRBD1	TRBJ1-2	TGTGCCAGCAGCCAAGATACTGGAGGGGGCGCCGGGTATGGCTACACCTTC	CASSQDTGGGAGYGYTF
-	TRBV25-1	-	TRBJ2-3	TGTGCCAGCAGTGTGCCGGGCACAGATACGCAGTATTTT	CASSVPGTDTQYF
-	TRBV9	-	TRBJ2-7	TGTGCCAGCAGCCCCTCGGGGGTGGACGAGCAGTACTTC	CASSPSGVDEQYF
once	TRBV24-1	-	TRBJ2-2	TGTGCCACCAGTGACCCTGTTTTTACCGGGGAGCTGTTTTTT	CATSDPVFTGELFF
-	TRBV3-1/TRBV3-2	TRBD1	TRBJ1-6	TGTGCCAGCAGCCGAGGGACAGCAAATTCACCCCTCCACTTT	CASSRGTANSPLHF
-	TRBV15	-	TRBJ1-5	TGTGCCACCAGCAGCGGCAGGGGAGGCAATCAGCCCCAGCATTTT	CATSSGRGGNQPQHF
-	TRBV9	-	TRBJ1-2	TGTGCCAGCAGCGTAAGTGAGGCCCGAATCGAAGGGGGCTACACCTTC	CASSVSEARIEGGYTF
-	TRBV10-3	-	TRBJ1-1	TGTGCCTCCCGTCCGGAGAACACTGAAGCTTTCTTT	CASRPENTEAFF
-	TRBV7-9	TRBD2	TRBJ2-7	TGTGCCAGCAGCCCTGAAGGGACTAGCGGCCCCAGGAACGAGCAGTACTTC	CASSPEGTSGPRNEQYF
-	TRBV7-8	-	TRBJ1-2	TGTGCCAGCAGCTTAGCCCCGGAAAACTATGGCTACACCTTC	CASSLAPENYGYTF
-	TRBV25-1	-	TRBJ1-2	TGTGCCAGCAGTGAAGCAGGGACCAACTATGGCTACACCTTC	CASSEAGTNYGYTF
-	TRBV5-5	TRBD1	TRBJ1-2	TGTGCCAGCAGACTGGGACAGGGGGGAGGCTACACCTTC	CASRLGQGGGYTF
-	TRBV7-2	-	TRBJ2-5	TGTGCCAGCAGCGAAACCGGGAGCCAAGAGACCCAGTACTTC	CASSETGSQETQYF
-	TRBV4-3	TRBD1	TRBJ2-7	TGCGCCAGCAGCCGGGTGGCAGGGGGCGGCTACGAGCAGTACTTC	CASSRVAGGGYEQYF
-	TRBV2	TRBD1	TRBJ1-2	TGTGCCAGCAGTCCTTATGCGGGACAGGGCTTTGGCTACACCTTC	CASSPYAGQGFGYTF
-	TRBV5-5	TRBD2	TRBJ2-5	TGTGCCAGCAGCCCCGGACTCGCGGGGGGTCAAGAGACCCAGTACTTC	CASSPGLAGGQETQYF
-	TRBV20-1	-	TRBJ2-7	TGCAGTGCTGGGGGTGGAGGGGAGCAGTACTTC	CSAGGGGEQYF
-	TRBV7-3	TRBD2	TRBJ2-2	TGTGCCAGCAGCTTAACTGGACTAGCGGGGGCCCTGAACACCGGGGAGCTGTTTTTT	CASSLTGLAGALNTGELFF
-	TRBV2	-	TRBJ2-5	TGTGCCAGCAGGACCGACGTAGATGCCCAGTACTTC	CASRTDVDAQYF
once	TRBV18	-	TRBJ2-5	TGTGCCAGCTCCCTCAGGAGGGCACAAGAGACCCAGTACTTC	CASSLRRAQETQYF
-	TRBV5-1	-	TRBJ1-3	TGCGCCAGCAGCCCAACAGGGTACTCTGGAAACACCATATATTTT	CASSPTGYSGNTIYF
-	TRBV9	-	TRBJ2-7	TGTGCCAGCAGCGTAGAGGACGGCTACGAGCAGTACTTC	CASSVEDGYEQYF
-	TRBV6-1	-	TRBJ1-5	TGTGCCAGCAGTGAAAGGAGACATAGCGGCGATCAGCCCCAGCATTTT	CASSERRHSGDQPQHF